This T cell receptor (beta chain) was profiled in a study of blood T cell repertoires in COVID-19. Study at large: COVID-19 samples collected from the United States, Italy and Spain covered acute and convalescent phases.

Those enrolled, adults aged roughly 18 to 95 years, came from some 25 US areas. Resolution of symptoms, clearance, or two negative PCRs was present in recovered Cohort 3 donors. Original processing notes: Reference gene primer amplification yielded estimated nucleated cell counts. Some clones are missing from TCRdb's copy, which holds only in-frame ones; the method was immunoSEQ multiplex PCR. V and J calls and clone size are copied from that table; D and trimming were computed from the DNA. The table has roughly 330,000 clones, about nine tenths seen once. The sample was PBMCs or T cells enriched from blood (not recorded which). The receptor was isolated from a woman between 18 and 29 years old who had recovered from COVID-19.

CDR3 in amino acids: CASSHDSGGYNEQFF. CDR3 nucleotide sequence: TGTGCCAGCAGCCATGACAGCGGGGGGTACAATGAGCAGTTCTTC. The chain employs TRBV7-9 and TRBJ2-1; 9 bases are shared with TRBD2. CDR1 is SEHNR and CDR2 is FQNEAQ in the germline V gene (reference sequence). V gave up 5 bases and J gave up 4 bases; unmatched junction bases: 6. The CDR3 has 15 residues.